This T cell receptor beta chain was found in a study of CD8 T cells in Susac syndrome. For the study at large: About 6 sequenced Susac syndrome patients had clinically active disease, while eight were in remission.

Trimming took off 5 bases at V and 4 bases at J, with 20 bases between the two ends. The CDR3 is 16 residues long. Per the germline V gene, CDR1 is MNHNS and CDR2 is SASEGT. RNA, at roughly 0.45 to 1 ug, was reverse transcribed with random hexamers. One entry per CDR3 protein, called by TCRdb with MiXCR from the immunoSEQ multiplex PCR reads. The sample records 150,000 to 180,000 distinct CDR3 sequences, 85% to 95% being singletons. Material: CD4+ T cells from PBMCs. This receptor was obtained from a human donor with Susac syndrome. The chain employs TRBV6-1 and TRBJ2-5; D uncertain. The DNA of the CDR3 is TGTGCCAGCAGTCCCCCTACGACACGGGCTGGAGAGACCCAGTACTTC. It translates to CASSPPTTRAGETQYF.